Following are 6 T cell receptor beta chains from one sample sequenced in a study of response to subunit inactivated influenza vaccine. One entry per CDR3 protein results from TCRdb running MiXCR on the RT-PCR reads. The sample yields about 570,000 distinct CDR3 sequences, about an eighth seen once. The specimen was PBMCs from blood, collected on the day of vaccination. The receptors here all came from a man aged 45-65 years who received an inactivated influenza vaccine.

The chain joins TRBV24-1 to TRBJ2-5; weak D call: TRBD1 (7 bases). CDR3 length: 17 residues. V was shortened by 3 bases and J by 0 bases, with 16 bases between the two germline ends. Germline loops: CDR1 KGHDR, CDR2 SFDVKD. This CDR3 reads CATSDPRRDRYQETQYF. DNA for the CDR3: TGTGCCACCAGTGATCCTAGGCGGGACAGATACCAAGAGACCCAGTACTTC.

The CDR3 DNA sequence: TGTGCTTCGTGGCAACCGCCCTACGAGCAGTACTTC. This gives the protein CASWQPPYEQYF. The chain joins TRBV18 to TRBJ2-7; D ambiguous. CDR1 is KGHSH and CDR2 is LQKENI in the germline V gene. The CDR3 consists of 12 residues.

This chain links TRBV6-1 with TRBJ2-5; possible D gene TRBD1, 5 bases. Germline CDR1 reads MNHNS; CDR2 reads SASEGT. The CDR3 spans 15 residues. V lost 4 bases, J lost 5 bases, and 17 bases lay in between. The CDR3 DNA follows: TGTGCCAGCAGTGGCGAGTGGACCCCAGGGGAGACCCAGTACTTC. Translating gives CASSGEWTPGETQYF.

This rearrangement joins TRBV12-3 or TRBV12-4 to TRBJ2-1, with D perhaps given as TRBD1 or TRBD2 (5 bases each). V was cut by 5 bases and J by 9 bases, with 17 bases left in between. The CDR3 sequence is 14 residues long. The CDR3 here is CASSPERRTSEQFF. CDR3 nucleotide sequence: TGTGCCAGCAGTCCAGAGAGGAGGACAAGTGAGCAGTTCTTC.

The CDR3 DNA is TGTGCCAGCAGTTACGTCCGACAGACGAACACCGGGGAGCTGTTTTTT. As protein: CASSYVRQTNTGELFF. The chain uses TRBV6-5 and TRBJ2-2; D may be TRBD1 (5 bases). CDR3 length: 16 residues. CDR1 MNHEY and CDR2 SVGAGI come from the germline V gene. Trimming shortened V by 2 bases and J by 0 bases, and 10 bases separated the two germline ends.

The DNA for the CDR3 is TGTGCCAGCAGCCGACAGGGTGTCCTAGCGGGAGGGCCGACAGATACGCAGTATTTT. This encodes CASSRQGVLAGGPTDTQYF. The V call is TRBV7-3, the J call TRBJ2-3; 12 nucleotides match TRBD2. V shed 5 bases and J 3 bases; nucleotides not matched to a gene: 15. Germline V gives CDR1 SGHTA, CDR2 FQGTGA. This CDR3 has 19 residues.